Presented here are 7 T cell receptor beta chains from one specimen sequenced in a study of T cell repertoires in cytomegalovirus infection. One entry per CDR3 protein, called by TCRdb with MiXCR from the reads. Of around 330,000 distinct CDR3 sequences listed, roughly 16% are singletons. The sequenced material came from PBMCs. The receptors shown here come from a human donor in good health (CMV status not recorded). Some clones in this sample may be carry-over from other donors' samples.

This clonotype was counted a few times. The CDR3 loop is CASSLPGTGSTPSYNEQFF. The CDR3 nucleotides read TGTGCCAGCAGCTTACCTGGGACAGGGAGTACCCCCTCCTACAATGAGCAGTTCTTC. The gene calls are TRBV7-6 and TRBJ2-1, with 9 positions matching TRBD1. Trimming cost V 2 bases and J 0 bases; bases outside gene matches: 11. Per the germline V gene, CDR1 is SGHVS and CDR2 is FNYEAQ. The CDR3 consists of 19 residues.

This clonotype was seen at least ten times. This sequence joins TRBV7-2 and TRBJ2-6; D may be TRBD1 or TRBD2 (6 bases each). This CDR3 is built from 17 residues. Per germline, CDR1 SGHTA and CDR2 FQGNSA. The V and J ends lost 0 bases and 2 bases respectively, with 11 bases between them. CDR3 sequence (DNA): TGTGCCAGCAGCTTAGCGCCGGGGGCTCCTGGGGCCAACGTCCTGACTTTC. Its protein product is CASSLAPGAPGANVLTF.

This chain uses TRBV6-1 with TRBJ2-1, with 12 bases matching TRBD2. The CDR3 runs 19 residues. The V gene's germline CDR1 is MNHNS and CDR2 SASEGT. Trimming took 2 bases from V and 5 from J; bases not matched to a gene: 13. The CDR3 DNA reads as TGTGCCAGCAGTGAACTCGTTGGGGCTAGCGGGGGGGACGACAATGAGCAGTTCTTC. It codes for CASSELVGASGGDDNEQFF.

This clonotype was seen a handful of times. V is TRBV6-6 and J is TRBJ2-1; D unclear. The CDR3 totals 14 residues. V shed 0 bases and J shed 3 bases, with 6 bases lying between them. Germline assignment: CDR1 MNHNY and CDR2 SVGAGI (reference sequence). CDR3 protein: CASSYSIYYNEQFF. CDR3 bases: TGTGCCAGCAGTTACTCGATTTACTACAATGAGCAGTTCTTC.

This clonotype came up many times. The chain employs TRBV6-2 or TRBV6-3 and TRBJ1-2, with D perhaps matching TRBD1 (5 bases). The CDR3 runs to 19 residues. CDR1 MNHEY and CDR2 SVGEGT come from the germline V gene. V was trimmed by 8 bases and J by 2 bases, leaving 30 bases between them. The CDR3 loop is CASQEPRGGGDRKNYGYTF. In nucleotides, the CDR3 is TGTGCCAGCCAGGAGCCGCGAGGAGGAGGAGACAGAAAGAACTATGGCTACACCTTC.

This clonotype was found a few times. This rearrangement joins TRBV7-9 to TRBJ2-3, with 9 bases fitting TRBD1. The ends lost 5 bases at V and 0 bases at J; junction bases unmatched: 3. Germline CDR1 and CDR2: SEHNR and FQNEAQ (reference sequence). The CDR3 covers 15 residues. The CDR3 loop reads CASSQGTGSTDTQYF. The CDR3 DNA reads TGTGCCAGCAGCCAGGGGACAGGGAGCACAGATACGCAGTATTTT. The full variable domain, completed using reference TRBV7-9 and TRBJ2-3, is DTGVSQNPRHKITKRGQNVTFRCDPISEHNRLYWYRQTLGQGPEFLTYFQNEAQLEKSRLLSDRFSAERPKGSFSTLEIQRTEQGDSAMYLCASSQGTGSTDTQYFGPGTRLTVL.

The rearrangement links TRBV4-2 to TRBJ2-7; D gene unclear. With 0 bases removed from V and 3 bases from J, the gap between germline ends came to 9 bases. Germline CDR1 reads LGHNA; CDR2 reads YNFKEQ. The CDR3 totals 14 residues. The CDR3 loop is CASSQDYEFYEQYF. DNA for the CDR3: TGTGCCAGCAGCCAAGACTACGAATTCTACGAGCAGTACTTC.